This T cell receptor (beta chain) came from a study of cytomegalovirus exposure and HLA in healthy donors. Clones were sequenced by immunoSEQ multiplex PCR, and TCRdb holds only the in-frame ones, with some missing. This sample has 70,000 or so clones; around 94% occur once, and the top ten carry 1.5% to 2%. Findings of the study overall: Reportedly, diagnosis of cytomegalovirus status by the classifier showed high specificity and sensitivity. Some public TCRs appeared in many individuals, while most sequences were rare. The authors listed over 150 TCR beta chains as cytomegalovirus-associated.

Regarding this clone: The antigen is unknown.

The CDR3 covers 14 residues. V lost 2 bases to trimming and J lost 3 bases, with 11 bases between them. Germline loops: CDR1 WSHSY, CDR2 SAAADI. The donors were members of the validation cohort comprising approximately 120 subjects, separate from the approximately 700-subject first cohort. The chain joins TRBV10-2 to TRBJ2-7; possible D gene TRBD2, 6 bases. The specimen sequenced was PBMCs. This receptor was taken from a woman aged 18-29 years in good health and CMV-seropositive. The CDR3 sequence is CASSEGGVSYEQYF. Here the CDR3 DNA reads TGCGCCAGCAGTGAGGGAGGGGTAAGCTACGAGCAGTACTTC.